This T cell receptor beta chain comes out of a study of cytotoxic CD8 clonotypes in ibrutinib-treated CLL (dated by TCRdb to about 2021). A note on the overall study: The cohort was composed of 11 relapsed/refractory and around 15 treatment-naive patients; IGHV unmutated status was identified in 17 patients. Partial responses were observed in approximately 24 patients and complete responses in 2; after a median follow-up of 68 months, remission was maintained in 15 or so patients and progression was observed in about twelve. Samples averaged approximately 250,000 productive templates and 94,082 productive rearrangements. Cryopreserved peripheral blood mononuclear cells were collected at three points: before therapy, at response, and at either sustained remission or disease progression. Response samples were obtained after a median of roughly 13 months of treatment, with a range of about 6 to 36 months. Every sample from remission and from progressive disease was obtained while the patients were still on ibrutinib. Of the 86 people in the trial, around 24 had longitudinal samples available.

Overall results and qualifications from the work: An increase in clonality was observed at ibrutinib response, with clonality remaining stable during sustained remission and falling back toward baseline at progression. Baseline clonality exceeded that of age-matched healthy donors and correlated strongly with circulating CD8+ T-cell counts. Public clonotypes were rare and either shrank or stayed stable during treatment, and the rise in clonality at ibrutinib response reflected expansion of private clonotypes. Sustained-remission and progressing patients did not have matched sampling times, and lymph node repertoires were not examined.

The cysteine opens and the phenylalanine closes a CDR3 of 13 amino acids. Kept here is only the CDR3 DNA, which spans 39 bases and is read in frame from base 1. CDR1 and CDR2, per the germline V gene, are MNHGY and SVAAGI. V loses 10 bases of germline sequence and J loses 0 bases, and the interval between the two ends is 11 bases. On a MiSeq, deep resolution sequencing aimed for a depth between 1 in 1 million and 1 in 200,000 T cells, with each clonotype covered about 9.9x on average. TCR beta libraries were generated with the immunoSEQ hsTCRB Kit. The study's own analysis went as follows. The data were analyzed with ImmunoSEQ Analyzer and ImmunoSEQ Data Assistant, and V, D and J gene assignments followed IMGT definitions. Clonality was computed as one minus normalized Shannon entropy of productive rearrangement frequencies, ranging from 0 to 1. Only overrepresented clonotypes making up at least 0.05% of each patient's repertoire were included in the public clonotype analysis. Repertoires from 10 to 15 age-matched healthy donors in immuneACCESS were used as clonality controls. The clones in this table, taken by TCRdb from immuneACCESS, are in-frame only. Not every clone is retained; where verified, under half of the shortfall comes from an unresolved V gene, and the cause of the rest is unknown. The D gene and trimming were derived from the DNA, and the V and J assignments and clone size from that table. This sample comprises over 100,000 clones, over 75% of them detected only once. The top ten constitute about 1.9% of the sample.

Regarding this clone: Its antigen remains unidentified. No base quality information exists; no much larger clone differs at one position.

In light of the paper, this sample's time point label describes: approximately 25 months on ibrutinib. Approximately 2 micrograms of genomic DNA were extracted from cryopreserved PBMCs for TCR beta library preparation. Longitudinal blood samples from CLL patients on ibrutinib monotherapy were analyzed using high-throughput TCR beta sequencing. Patients were enrolled in a phase 2 open-label single-center ibrutinib monotherapy trial. This specimen consisted of PBMCs, obtained after 24 months of ibrutinib treatment. The chain uses TRBV6-9 and TRBJ2-3; a confident D gene designation cannot be given. The TCR sequence derives from a human donor with chronic lymphocytic leukemia. CDR3 reads: CATRKASTDTQYF. The DNA reads as follows: TGTGCCACCAGAAAGGCAAGCACAGATACGCAGTATTTT.